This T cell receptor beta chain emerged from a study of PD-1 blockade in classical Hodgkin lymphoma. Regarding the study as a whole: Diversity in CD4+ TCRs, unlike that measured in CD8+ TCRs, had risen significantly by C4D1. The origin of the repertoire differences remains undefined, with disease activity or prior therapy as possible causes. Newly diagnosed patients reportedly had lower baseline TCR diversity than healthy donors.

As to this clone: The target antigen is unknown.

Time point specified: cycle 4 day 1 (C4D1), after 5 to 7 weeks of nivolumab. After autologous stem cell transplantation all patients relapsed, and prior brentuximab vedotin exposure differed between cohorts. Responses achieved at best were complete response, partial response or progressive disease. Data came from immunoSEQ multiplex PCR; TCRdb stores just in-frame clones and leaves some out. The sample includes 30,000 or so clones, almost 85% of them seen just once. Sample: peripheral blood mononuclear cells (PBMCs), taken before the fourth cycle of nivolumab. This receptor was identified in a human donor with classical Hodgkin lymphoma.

The CDR3 is CASSPLGEGPEAFF. CDR3 bases: TGTGCCAGCAGCCCCTTGGGGGAGGGCCCTGAAGCTTTCTTT. The chain joins TRBV9 to TRBJ1-1; a possible D gene is TRBD1 (5 bases). The CDR3 contains 14 residues. V lost 4 bases to trimming and J lost 6 bases, with 16 bases between them. Germline lookup yields CDR1 SGDLS and CDR2 YYNGEE.